The subject of this entry is one T cell receptor (beta chain). Its target antigen remains unknown. No per-base quality is available; no much larger clone lies one base away. Looking up the germline V gene (reference sequence) yields CDR1 LGHDT and CDR2 YNNKEL. At the junction V is shortened by 4 bases and J by 1 base, with 10 bases in between. The CDR3, from cysteine to phenylalanine, totals 14 residues. The CDR3 DNA has 42 bases and is translated from base 1. This sample was taken from a study of CD8 T cells in Susac syndrome (dated by TCRdb to between 2017 and 2020). Broadly, across the study: Whether CD8+ T cell activation and differentiation in Susac syndrome was antigen driven was tested using repertoire sequencing. The paper's findings and limits, for the study overall: The number of individuals in the TCR sequencing and HLA analysis was recognized as being relatively small.

High-throughput TCR beta sequencing profiled peripheral blood CD8+ and CD4+ T cells from healthy donors, Susac syndrome patients and multiple sclerosis patients. Multiple sclerosis controls were treatment-naive patients with stable or active relapsing-remitting disease fulfilling revised McDonald criteria. Bulk CD8+ and CD4+ T cells were purified by magnetic negative isolation, while CD8+ TEMRA cells were enriched using FACS. Blood was collected in EDTA tubes and processed within 24 hours, with PBMCs isolated through density gradient centrifugation. PBMCs destined for TCR sequencing were cryopreserved in liquid nitrogen and later thawed in a 37 °C water bath. A purity of at least 90% was achieved for sorted or isolated CD4+, CD8+ and CD8+ TEMRA cells. RNA was extracted using the RNeasy kit, and roughly 0.5 to 1 microgram was reverse transcribed with random hexamers. TCR beta CDR3 regions were amplified with the immunoSEQ multiplex PCR assay covering 54 Vbeta and 13 Jbeta segments. PCR amplification bias was corrected by using a synthetic template baseline for primer optimization and computational correction. Processing in the source paper ran as follows. Reads were annotated to V, D and J genes according to IMGT and were analyzed with immunoSEQ Analyzer, with only productive sequences retained. To calculate clonality, Shannon entropy was normalized by log2 of the number of productive unique sequences and then subtracted from one. For each patient and control, public and private clones were evaluated within the 100 most prevalent clones. Susac-specific clones were defined as absent from healthy and MS cohorts, roughly 1,100 published viral clones and other ImmuneACCESS disease sequences. TCRdb itself trimmed the public reads at Q25 with fastp, ran MiXCR and retained productive beta chains. All rows with the same CDR3 protein become a single entry with the most common DNA and genes. In this record, the V and J calls reflect TCRdb's handling and not the investigators' own analysis. Present in this sample are a few hundred thousand distinct CDR3 sequences, about 94% of which were seen just once. The ten largest make up roughly 0.072% of the sample.

The rearrangement joined TRBV3-1 to TRBJ2-5, with no D gene named confidently. What was sequenced was CD4+ T cells from PBMCs. This TCR derives from a human donor with multiple sclerosis. DNA sequence: TGTGCCAGCAGCCGCCCGCCCATCCAAGAGACCCAGTACTTC. Protein translation: CASSRPPIQETQYF.